A selection of T cell receptor beta chains follows, all from one sample in a study of T cell responses to AZD1222 COVID-19 vaccine. TCRdb's copy holds only in-frame clones and misses some; the assay was immunoSEQ multiplex PCR. The top ten clones hold 18% of a sample with around 120,000 clones, 88% of them seen once. The specimen was peripheral blood, collected on day 0 of MenACWY control vaccination. All receptors derive from an adult in good health. Both conserved end residues are trimmed from each CDR3.

V gene,CDR3 protein
TRBV5-6,ASRRRGQLMNTEAF
TRBV5-3,ARSWAWRQETQY
TRBV5-1,ASSLAPANYGELF
TRBV7-8,ASSSGVRGMTGANVLT
TRBV5-4,ASSPDSEKLF
TRBV6-5,ASSYAAGGGETQY
TRBV27,ASSPIGTSNYGYT
TRBV6-5,ATGGPSVNEQY
TRBV28,ASSLTLTGELF
TRBV4-1,ASSLPGRGLDEQY
TRBV5-7,ASSLRGWHEQY
TRBV5-6,ASSSPGQGVEGSYEQY
TRBV4-2,ASSQEVSGEGQF
TRBV28,ASTTTTYEQY
TRBV6-6,ASSYSTGGNSPLH
TRBV5-4,ASSLARGGNNEQF
TRBV19,ASSIVSEPSPNEQF
TRBV6-5,ASRRQGATYGYT
TRBV6-6,ASSAGQGSYEQY
TRBV11-2,ASSPAKGAQY
TRBV29-1,SVGLFNEQF
TRBV28,ASSSGHMGYSNQPQH
TRBV18,ASSPRQINTEAF
TRBV7-3,ASSFGGALYNEQF
TRBV27,ASSLTTGRPSGANVLT
TRBV2,ASRRGDNEKLF
TRBV18,ASSLQNQNSPLH